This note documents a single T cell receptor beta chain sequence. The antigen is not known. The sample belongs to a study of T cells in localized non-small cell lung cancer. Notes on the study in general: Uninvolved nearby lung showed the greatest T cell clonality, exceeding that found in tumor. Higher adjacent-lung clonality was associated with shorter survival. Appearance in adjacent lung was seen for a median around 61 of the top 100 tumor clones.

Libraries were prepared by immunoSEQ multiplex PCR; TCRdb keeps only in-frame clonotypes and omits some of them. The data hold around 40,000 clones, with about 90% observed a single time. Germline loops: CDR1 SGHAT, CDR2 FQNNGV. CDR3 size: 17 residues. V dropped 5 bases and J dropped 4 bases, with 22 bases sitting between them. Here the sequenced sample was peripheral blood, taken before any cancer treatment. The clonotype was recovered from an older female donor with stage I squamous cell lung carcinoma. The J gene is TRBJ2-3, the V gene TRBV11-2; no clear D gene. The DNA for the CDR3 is TGTGCCAGCAGCCTAGGCCCCGTGGGCCAGGTTGCAGATACGCAGTATTTT. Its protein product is CASSLGPVGQVADTQYF.